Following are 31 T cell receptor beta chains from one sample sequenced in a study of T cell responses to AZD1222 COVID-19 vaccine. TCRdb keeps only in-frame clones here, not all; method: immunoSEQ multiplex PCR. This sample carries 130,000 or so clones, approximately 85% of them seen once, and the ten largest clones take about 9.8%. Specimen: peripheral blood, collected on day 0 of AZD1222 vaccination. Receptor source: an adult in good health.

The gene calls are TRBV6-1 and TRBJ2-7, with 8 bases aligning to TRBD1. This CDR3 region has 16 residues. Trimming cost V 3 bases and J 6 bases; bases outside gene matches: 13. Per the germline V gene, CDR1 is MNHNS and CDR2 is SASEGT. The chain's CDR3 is CASSEVSGTGDSEQYF. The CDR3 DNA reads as TGTGCCAGCAGTGAGGTCTCCGGGACAGGTGACTCCGAGCAGTACTTC.

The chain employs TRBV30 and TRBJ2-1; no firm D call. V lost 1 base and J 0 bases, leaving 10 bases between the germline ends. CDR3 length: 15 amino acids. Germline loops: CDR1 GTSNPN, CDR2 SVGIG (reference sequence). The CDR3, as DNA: TGTGCCTGGAGTGAAGGGTCGAGCTCCTACAATGAGCAGTTCTTC. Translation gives CAWSEGSSSYNEQFF.

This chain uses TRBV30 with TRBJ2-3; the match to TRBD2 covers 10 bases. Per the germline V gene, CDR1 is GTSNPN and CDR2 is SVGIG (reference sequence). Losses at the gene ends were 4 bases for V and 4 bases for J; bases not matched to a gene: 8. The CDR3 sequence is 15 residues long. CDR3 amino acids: CAWKVLAGDADTQYF. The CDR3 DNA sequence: TGTGCCTGGAAAGTTCTAGCGGGAGATGCAGATACGCAGTATTTT.

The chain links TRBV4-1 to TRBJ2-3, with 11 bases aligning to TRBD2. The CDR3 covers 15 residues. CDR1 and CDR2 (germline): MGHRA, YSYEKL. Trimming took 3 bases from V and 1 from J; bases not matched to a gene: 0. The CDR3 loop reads CASSQGLAGTDTQYF. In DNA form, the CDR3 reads TGCGCCAGCAGCCAGGGACTAGCGGGCACAGATACGCAGTATTTT.

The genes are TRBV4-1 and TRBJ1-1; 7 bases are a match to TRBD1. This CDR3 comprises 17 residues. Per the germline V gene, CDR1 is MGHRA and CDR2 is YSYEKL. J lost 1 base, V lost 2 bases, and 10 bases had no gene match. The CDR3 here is CASSQWYQGVGNTEAFF. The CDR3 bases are TGCGCCAGCAGCCAATGGTACCAGGGGGTGGGGAACACTGAAGCTTTCTTT.

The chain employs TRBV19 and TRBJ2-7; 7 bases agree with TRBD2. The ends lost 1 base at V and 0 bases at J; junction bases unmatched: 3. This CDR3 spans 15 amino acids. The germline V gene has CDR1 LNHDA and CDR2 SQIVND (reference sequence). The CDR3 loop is CASSIAGGSSYEQYF. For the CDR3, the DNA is TGTGCCAGTAGTATAGCGGGCGGGAGCTCCTACGAGCAGTACTTC.

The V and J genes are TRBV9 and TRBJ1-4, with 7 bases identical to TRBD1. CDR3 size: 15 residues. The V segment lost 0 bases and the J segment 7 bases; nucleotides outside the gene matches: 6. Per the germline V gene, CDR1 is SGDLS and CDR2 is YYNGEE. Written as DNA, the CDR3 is TGTGCCAGCAGCGTAGAGAGCGACAGGGTTGAAAAACTGTTTTTT. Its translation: CASSVESDRVEKLFF.

DNA of the CDR3: TGTGCCAGCAGCCTAAACACAGATACGCAGTATTTT. Translating gives CASSLNTDTQYF. V and J are TRBV9 and TRBJ2-3; D is unresolved. Germline V CDR1 and CDR2: SGDLS, YYNGEE. This CDR3 region has 12 residues. Trimming removed 4 bases at V and 2 bases at J, with 5 bases between.

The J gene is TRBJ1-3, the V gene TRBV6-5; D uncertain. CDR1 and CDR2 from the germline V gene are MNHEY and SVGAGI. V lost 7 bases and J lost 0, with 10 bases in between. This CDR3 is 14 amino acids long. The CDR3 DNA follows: TGTGCCAGCAATAGCAGGCCCTCTGGAAACACCATATATTTT. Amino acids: CASNSRPSGNTIYF.

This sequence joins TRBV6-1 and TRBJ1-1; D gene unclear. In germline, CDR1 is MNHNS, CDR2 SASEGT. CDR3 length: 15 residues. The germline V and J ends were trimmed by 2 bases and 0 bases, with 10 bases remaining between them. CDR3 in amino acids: CASSERAGLNTEAFF. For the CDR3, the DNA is TGTGCCAGCAGTGAAAGGGCAGGATTGAACACTGAAGCTTTCTTT.

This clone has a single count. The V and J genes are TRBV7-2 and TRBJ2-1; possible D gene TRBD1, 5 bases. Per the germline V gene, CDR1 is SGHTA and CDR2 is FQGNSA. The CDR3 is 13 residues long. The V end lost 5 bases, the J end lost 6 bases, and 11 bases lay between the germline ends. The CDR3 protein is CASSIQGSNEQFF. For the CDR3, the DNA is TGTGCCAGCAGCATCCAGGGCAGCAATGAGCAGTTCTTC.

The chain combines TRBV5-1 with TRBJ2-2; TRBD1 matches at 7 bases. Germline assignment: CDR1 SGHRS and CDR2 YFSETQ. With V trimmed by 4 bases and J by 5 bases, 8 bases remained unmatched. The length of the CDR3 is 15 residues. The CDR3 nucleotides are TGCGCCAGCAGCGCCGGGACAGAAAGGACCGGGGAGCTGTTTTTT. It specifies CASSAGTERTGELFF.

This CDR3 reads CASSSGQGSNSPLHF. CDR3 DNA sequence: TGTGCCAGCAGTTCGGGACAGGGTTCAAATTCACCCCTCCACTTT. The chain is built from TRBV5-4 and TRBJ1-6; 9 bases fit TRBD1. Germline V gives CDR1 SGHNT, CDR2 YYREEE (reference sequence). The CDR3 has 15 amino acids. V lost 5 bases, J lost 7 bases, and 7 bases stayed unmatched.

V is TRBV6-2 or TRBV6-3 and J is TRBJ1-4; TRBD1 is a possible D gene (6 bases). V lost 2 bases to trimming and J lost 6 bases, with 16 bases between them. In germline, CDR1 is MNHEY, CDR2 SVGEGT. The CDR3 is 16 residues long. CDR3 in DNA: TGTGCCAGCAGTTACGCCGCAGGGGCTAGTGATGAAAAACTGTTTTTT. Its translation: CASSYAAGASDEKLFF.

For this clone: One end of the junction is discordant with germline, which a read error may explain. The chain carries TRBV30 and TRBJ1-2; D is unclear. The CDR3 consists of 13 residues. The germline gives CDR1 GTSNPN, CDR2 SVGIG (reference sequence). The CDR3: CVWSSRGLYGYTF. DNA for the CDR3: TGTGTCTGGAGTTCTCGGGGATTGTATGGCTACACCTTC.

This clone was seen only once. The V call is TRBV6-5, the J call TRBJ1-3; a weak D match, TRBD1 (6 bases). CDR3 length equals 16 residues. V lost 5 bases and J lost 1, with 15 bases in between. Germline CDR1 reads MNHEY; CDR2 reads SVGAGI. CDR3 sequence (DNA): TGTGCCAGCAGTCACTTACAGGGACGATCTGGAAACACCATATATTTT. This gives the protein CASSHLQGRSGNTIYF.

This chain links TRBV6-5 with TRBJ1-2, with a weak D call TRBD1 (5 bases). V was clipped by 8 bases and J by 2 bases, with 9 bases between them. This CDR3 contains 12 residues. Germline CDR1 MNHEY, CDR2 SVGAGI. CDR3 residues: CASSGRNYGYTF. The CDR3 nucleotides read TGTGCCAGCTCAGGGAGGAACTATGGCTACACCTTC.

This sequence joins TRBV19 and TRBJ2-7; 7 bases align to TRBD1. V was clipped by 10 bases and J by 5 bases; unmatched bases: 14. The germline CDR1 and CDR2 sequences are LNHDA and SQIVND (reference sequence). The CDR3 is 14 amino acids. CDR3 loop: CATESGTASNEQYF. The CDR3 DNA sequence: TGTGCCACTGAATCCGGGACAGCTAGTAACGAGCAGTACTTC.

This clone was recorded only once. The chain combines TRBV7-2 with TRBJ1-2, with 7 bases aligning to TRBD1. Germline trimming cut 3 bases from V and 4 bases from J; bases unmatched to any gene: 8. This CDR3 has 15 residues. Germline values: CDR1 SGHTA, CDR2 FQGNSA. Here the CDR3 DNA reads TGTGCCAGCAGCTTTTTGACAGGGCTTCGCTATGGCTACACCTTC. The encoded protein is CASSFLTGLRYGYTF.

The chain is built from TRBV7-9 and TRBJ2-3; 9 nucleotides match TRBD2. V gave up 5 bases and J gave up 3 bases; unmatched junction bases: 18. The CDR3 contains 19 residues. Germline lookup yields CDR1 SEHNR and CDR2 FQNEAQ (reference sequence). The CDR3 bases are TGTGCCAGCAGCGACCCCTCTAGCGGGAAGCATTTACTAACAGATACGCAGTATTTT. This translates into CASSDPSSGKHLLTDTQYF.

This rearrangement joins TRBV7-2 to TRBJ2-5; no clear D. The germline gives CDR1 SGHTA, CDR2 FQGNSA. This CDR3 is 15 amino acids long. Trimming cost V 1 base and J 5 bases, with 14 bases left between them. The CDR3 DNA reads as TGTGCCAGCAGCTTAGAGGGCGGCAAGGGTGAGACCCAGTACTTC. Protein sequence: CASSLEGGKGETQYF. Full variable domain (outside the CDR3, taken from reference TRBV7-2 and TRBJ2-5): GAGVSQSPSNKVTEKGKDVELRCDPISGHTALYWYRQSLGQGLEFLIYFQGNSAPDKSGLPSDRFSAERTGGSVSTLTIQRTQQEDSAVYLCASSLEGGKGETQYFGPGTRLLVL.

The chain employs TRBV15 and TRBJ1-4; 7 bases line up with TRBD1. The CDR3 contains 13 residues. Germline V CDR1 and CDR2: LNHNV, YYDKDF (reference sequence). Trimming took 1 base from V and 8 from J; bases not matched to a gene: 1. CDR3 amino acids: CATSRGQGEKLFF. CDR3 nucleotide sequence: TGTGCCACCAGCAGAGGACAGGGCGAAAAACTGTTTTTT.

The CDR3 loop is CASTRIGMGPGAYEQYF. The CDR3 region has the DNA TGTGCCAGCACACGAATTGGAATGGGTCCGGGGGCCTACGAGCAGTACTTC. The rearrangement joins TRBV27 to TRBJ2-7, with D possibly TRBD2 on 6 matching bases. Trimming took off 7 bases at V and 2 bases at J, with 24 bases between the two ends. Germline V lookup: CDR1 MNHEY, CDR2 SMNVEV (reference sequence). The CDR3 is made up of 17 amino acids.

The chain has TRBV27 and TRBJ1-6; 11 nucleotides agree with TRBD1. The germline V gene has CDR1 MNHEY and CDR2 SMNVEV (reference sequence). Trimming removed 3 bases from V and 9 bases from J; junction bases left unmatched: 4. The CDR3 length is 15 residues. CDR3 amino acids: CASSLEDRGLSPLHF. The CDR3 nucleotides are TGTGCCAGCAGTTTGGAGGACAGGGGGCTTTCACCCCTCCACTTT.

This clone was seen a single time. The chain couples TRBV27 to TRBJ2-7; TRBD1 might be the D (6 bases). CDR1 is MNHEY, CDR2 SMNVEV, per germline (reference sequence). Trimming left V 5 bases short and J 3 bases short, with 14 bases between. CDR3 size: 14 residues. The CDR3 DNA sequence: TGTGCCAGCAGTCTGGACAGTCCCTTCTACGAGCAGTACTTC. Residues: CASSLDSPFYEQYF.

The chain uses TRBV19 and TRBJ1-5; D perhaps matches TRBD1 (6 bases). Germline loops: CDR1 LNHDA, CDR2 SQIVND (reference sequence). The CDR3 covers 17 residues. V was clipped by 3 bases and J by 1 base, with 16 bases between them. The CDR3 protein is CASSIIRGGTSNQPQHF. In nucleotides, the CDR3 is TGTGCCAGTAGTATCATTAGGGGGGGGACAAGCAATCAGCCCCAGCATTTT.

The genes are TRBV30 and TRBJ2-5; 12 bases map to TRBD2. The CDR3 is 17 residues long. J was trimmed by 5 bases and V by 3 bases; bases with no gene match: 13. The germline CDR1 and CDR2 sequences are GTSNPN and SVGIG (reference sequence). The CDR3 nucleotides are TGTGCCTGGAGCGGGAGGGCTAGCGGGAGGGCCGAGGAGACCCAGTACTTC. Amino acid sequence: CAWSGRASGRAEETQYF.

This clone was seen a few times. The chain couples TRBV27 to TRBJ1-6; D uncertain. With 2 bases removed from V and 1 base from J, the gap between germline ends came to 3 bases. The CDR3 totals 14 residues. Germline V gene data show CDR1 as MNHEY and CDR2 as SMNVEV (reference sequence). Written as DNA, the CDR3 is TGTGCCAGCAGTTTACCTTCCTATAATTCACCCCTCCACTTT. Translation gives CASSLPSYNSPLHF.

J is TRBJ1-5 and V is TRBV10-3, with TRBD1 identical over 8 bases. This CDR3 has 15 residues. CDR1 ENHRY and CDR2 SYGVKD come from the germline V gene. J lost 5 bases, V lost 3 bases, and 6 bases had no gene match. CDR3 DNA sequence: TGTGCCATCAGTGACTCGGACAGGGAGGATCAGCCCCAGCATTTT. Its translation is CAISDSDREDQPQHF.

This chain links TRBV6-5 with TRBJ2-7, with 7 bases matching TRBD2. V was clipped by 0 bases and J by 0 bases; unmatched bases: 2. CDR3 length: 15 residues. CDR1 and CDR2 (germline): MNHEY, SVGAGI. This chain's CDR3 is CASSYSGGSSYEQYF. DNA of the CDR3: TGTGCCAGCAGTTACTCGGGGGGGAGCTCCTACGAGCAGTACTTC.

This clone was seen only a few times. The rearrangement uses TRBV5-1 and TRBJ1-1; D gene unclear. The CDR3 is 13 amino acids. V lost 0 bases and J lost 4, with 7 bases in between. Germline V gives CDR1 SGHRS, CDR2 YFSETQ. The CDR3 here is CASSLGGSTEAFF. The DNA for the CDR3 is TGCGCCAGCAGCTTGGGAGGGTCCACTGAAGCTTTCTTT.